Described below is a single T cell receptor (beta chain) sequence and its context. Its specificity is unknown. The sample comes from a study of T cell responses to AZD1222 COVID-19 vaccine. Sequencing was performed with immunoSEQ multiplex PCR; in TCRdb, only in-frame clones are kept and a portion is missing. Of 130,000 to 150,000 clones in the sample, around 88% were seen once. Study findings and constraints: The sample set comprised mostly white British donors with more females, and clonal diversity was possibly underestimated. Vaccine-associated CD4 TCRs spanned spike, dominant at 160-218 and 743-854. Among those given AZD1222, only five to seven were seropositive at baseline.

Germline CDR1 and CDR2: KGHSH and LQKENI. The CDR3 is 16 amino acids. V lost 2 bases to trimming and J lost 4 bases, with 17 bases between them. The clonotype originates from an adult in good health. Sample: peripheral blood, taken on day 0 of AZD1222 vaccination. The rearrangement joins TRBV18 to TRBJ1-2; D not resolved. The CDR3 region has the DNA TGTGCCAGCTCACCAAACGAAGCAACTTCAGGCTATGGCTACACCTTC. It yields the protein CASSPNEATSGYGYTF.